This T cell receptor beta chain was captured by sequencing in a study of CD8 T cells in ankylosing spondylitis. Regarding this clonotype: What it binds is unknown.

Whole-study results and caveats: It appeared that ankylosing spondylitis blood was characterized by a TCR beta motif of about eight highly homologous variants.

TCRdb analysed the 5' RACE reads with MiXCR anew, one entry per CDR3 protein. The sample has about 390,000 distinct CDR3 sequences; around 20% are singletons. The TCR was taken from a male donor with ankylosing spondylitis. Material for sequencing was blood, either unsorted or a sorted T cell fraction (not recorded which).

The CDR3 DNA reads as TGTGCCAGCAGACGAAGGGGATCCTACGAGCAGTACTTC. Translated: CASRRRGSYEQYF. This chain uses TRBV28 with TRBJ2-7; weak D call: TRBD1 (5 bases). This CDR3 is built from 13 residues. Trimming left V 6 bases short and J 1 base short, with 10 bases between. Germline lookup yields CDR1 MDHEN and CDR2 SYDVKM.